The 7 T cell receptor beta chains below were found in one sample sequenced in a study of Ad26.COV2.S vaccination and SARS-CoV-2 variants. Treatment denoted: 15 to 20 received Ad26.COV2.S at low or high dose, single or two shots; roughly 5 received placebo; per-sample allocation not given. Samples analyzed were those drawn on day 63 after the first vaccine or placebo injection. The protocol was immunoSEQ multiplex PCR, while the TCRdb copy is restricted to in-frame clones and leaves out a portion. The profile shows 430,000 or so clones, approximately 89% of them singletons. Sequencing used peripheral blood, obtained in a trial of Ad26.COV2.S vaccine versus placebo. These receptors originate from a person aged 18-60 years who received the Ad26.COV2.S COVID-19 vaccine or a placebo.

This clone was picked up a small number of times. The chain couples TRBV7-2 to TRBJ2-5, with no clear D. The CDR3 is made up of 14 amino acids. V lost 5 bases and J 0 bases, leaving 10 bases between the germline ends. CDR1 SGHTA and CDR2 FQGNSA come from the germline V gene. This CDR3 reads CASSPDLYQETQYF. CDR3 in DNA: TGTGCCAGCAGCCCCGACTTGTACCAAGAGACCCAGTACTTC.

The CDR3 bases are TGTGCCAGCTCACCGACAGGACATAAAATGAACACTGAAGCTTTCTTT. This sequence encodes CASSPTGHKMNTEAFF. The J gene is TRBJ1-1, the V gene TRBV18, with D perhaps TRBD1 (6 bases). The CDR3 runs to 16 residues. CDR1 KGHSH and CDR2 LQKENI come from the germline V gene. The V end was cut by 3 bases, the J end by 0 bases, with 14 bases between.

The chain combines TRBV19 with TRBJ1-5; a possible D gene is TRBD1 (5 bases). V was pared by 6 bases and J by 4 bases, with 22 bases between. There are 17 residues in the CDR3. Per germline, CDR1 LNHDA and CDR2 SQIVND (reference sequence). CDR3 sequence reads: CASSPTDEGWWNQPQHF. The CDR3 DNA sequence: TGTGCCAGTAGCCCTACCGACGAGGGGTGGTGGAATCAGCCCCAGCATTTT. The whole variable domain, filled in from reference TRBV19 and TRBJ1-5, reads DGGITQSPKYLFRKEGQNVTLSCEQNLNHDAMYWYRQDPGQGLRLIYYSQIVNDFQKGDIAEGYSVSREKKESFPLTVTSAQKNPTAFYLCASSPTDEGWWNQPQHFGDGTRLSIL.

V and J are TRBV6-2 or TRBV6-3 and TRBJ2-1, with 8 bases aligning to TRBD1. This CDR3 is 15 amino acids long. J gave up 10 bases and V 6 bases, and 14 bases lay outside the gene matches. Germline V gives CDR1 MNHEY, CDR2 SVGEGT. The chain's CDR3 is CASSPHGQGRGEQFF. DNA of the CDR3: TGTGCCAGCAGCCCACACGGACAGGGAAGGGGGGAGCAGTTCTTC.

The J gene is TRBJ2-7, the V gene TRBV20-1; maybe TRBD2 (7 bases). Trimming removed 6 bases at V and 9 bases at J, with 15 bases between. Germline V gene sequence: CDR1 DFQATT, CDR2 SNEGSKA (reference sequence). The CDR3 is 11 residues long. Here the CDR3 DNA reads TGCAGTGCCCCGAAAGGGGGGGTGCAGTACGTC. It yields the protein CSAPKGGVQYV.

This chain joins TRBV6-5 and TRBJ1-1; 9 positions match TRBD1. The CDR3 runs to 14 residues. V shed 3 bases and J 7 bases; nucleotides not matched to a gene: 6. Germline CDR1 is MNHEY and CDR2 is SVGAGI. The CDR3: CASSYPGTGSEAFF. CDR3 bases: TGTGCCAGCAGTTATCCCGGGACAGGGAGTGAAGCTTTCTTT.

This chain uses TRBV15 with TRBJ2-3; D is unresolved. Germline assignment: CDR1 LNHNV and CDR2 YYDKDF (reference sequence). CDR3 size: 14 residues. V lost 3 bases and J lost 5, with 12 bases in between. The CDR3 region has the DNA TGTGCCACCAGCAGGATGGGGTATCAAGATACGCAGTATTTT. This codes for CATSRMGYQDTQYF.